The 18 T cell receptor beta chains listed next were all sequenced from one sample in a study of T cells in Graves' hyperthyroidism and ophthalmopathy. Amplification of TCR beta CDR3 regions was performed using RNA transcripts as template. The study used the HTBI primer set for a first-round RT-PCR of the TCR CDR3. Each CDR3 protein is one row after TCRdb ran MiXCR on the multiplex PCR reads. The table has about 400,000 distinct CDR3 sequences, around 15% seen once. Input material: blood. Source of these receptors: a woman aged 18-29 years with Graves' hyperthyroidism.

This clonotype was observed a few times. This chain joins TRBV25-1 and TRBJ2-2; 9 bases are shared with TRBD1. Germline CDR1 MGHDK, CDR2 SYGVNS. The V and J ends lost 7 bases and 6 bases, in that order; junction bases with no gene match: 6. This CDR3 is built from 14 residues. This CDR3 reads CASTGTGFPGELFF. In DNA, the CDR3 is TGTGCCAGCACCGGGACAGGGTTCCCCGGGGAGCTGTTTTTT.

Many counts were recorded for this clonotype. V is TRBV12-3 or TRBV12-4 and J is TRBJ2-7; weak D call: TRBD2 (6 bases). The CDR3 loop spans 15 amino acids. Trimming left V 6 bases short and J 0 bases short, with 15 bases between. The CDR3 is CASSARAGSSYEQYF. In DNA, the CDR3 is TGTGCCAGCAGCGCCCGAGCGGGCAGCTCCTACGAGCAGTACTTC.

This chain uses TRBV6-1 with TRBJ1-3; D is unresolved. This CDR3 region has 14 residues. The germline V and J ends were trimmed by 8 bases and 1 base, with 12 bases remaining between them. Germline CDR1 and CDR2: MNHNS and SASEGT. The CDR3 DNA is TGTGCCAGCGAGCCAGGCCCGTCTGGAAACACCATATATTTT. Translating gives CASEPGPSGNTIYF.

This clonotype was seen many times. The chain carries TRBV28 and TRBJ2-7; maybe TRBD1 (6 bases). CDR3 size: 13 residues. Between the trimmed V and J ends, which lost 6 bases and 0 bases, there was a span of 9 bases. Looked up from germline, CDR1 is MDHEN and CDR2 is SYDVKM. The CDR3 here is CASRRTVSYEQYF. The CDR3 bases are TGTGCCAGCAGGAGGACAGTCTCCTACGAGCAGTACTTC.

V and J are TRBV18 and TRBJ2-3, with a weak D call TRBD2 (6 bases). Trimming shortened V by 1 base and J by 6 bases, and 8 bases separated the two germline ends. CDR1 is KGHSH and CDR2 is LQKENI in the germline V gene. The CDR3 sequence is 13 residues long. CDR3 DNA sequence: TGTGCCAGCTCACCACGCCGGGGGGATACGCAGTATTTT. Its protein is CASSPRRGDTQYF.

This clonotype has a single count. The rearrangement joins TRBV20-1 to TRBJ2-5, with TRBD2 matching over 8 bases. Germline V gene sequence: CDR1 DFQATT, CDR2 SNEGSKA (reference sequence). V was clipped by 1 base and J by 6 bases; unmatched bases: 16. This CDR3 region has 17 residues. The CDR3 DNA follows: TGCAGTGCTAGAGGTGGCGCCTTCAGCGGGAGCCTGAAGACCCAGTACTTC. Translating it yields CSARGGAFSGSLKTQYF.

Of note for this clonotype: One junction end disagrees with the germline gene, perhaps due to a read error. The rearrangement uses TRBV29-1 and TRBJ1-1; tentative D call: TRBD1 (5 bases). The V gene's germline CDR1 is SQVTM and CDR2 ANQGSEA. CDR3 length: 11 residues. CDR3 loop: CSVTHRHGALF. As DNA, the CDR3 is TGCAGCGTCACCCACCGGCATGGGGCTCTCTTT.

This clonotype was seen at least ten times. The V and J genes are TRBV28 and TRBJ1-6; tentatively, D is TRBD1 (5 bases). The V gene's germline CDR1 is MDHEN and CDR2 SYDVKM. V lost 3 bases and J 4 bases, leaving 13 bases between the germline ends. There are 16 residues in the CDR3. DNA of the CDR3: TGTGCCAGCAGTTTCACCGGACAAGGTTATAATTCACCCCTCCACTTT. Its protein is CASSFTGQGYNSPLHF.

This clonotype was detected ten times or more. The chain joins TRBV20-1 to TRBJ2-3, with D possibly matching TRBD1 (6 bases). Germline CDR1 and CDR2: DFQATT and SNEGSKA (reference sequence). V lost 6 bases and J lost 4, with 17 bases in between. This CDR3 region has 14 residues. CDR3 residues: CSAVGTNGPDTQYF. The CDR3 nucleotides are TGCAGTGCAGTGGGGACAAATGGCCCAGATACGCAGTATTTT.

The V call is TRBV11-3, the J call TRBJ2-1; 12 bases align to TRBD2. The CDR3 extends over 17 amino acids. The germline gives CDR1 SGHNT, CDR2 YENEEA. J was trimmed by 3 bases and V by 4 bases; bases with no gene match: 7. CDR3 loop: CASSSSGLAGDYNEQFF. Here the CDR3 DNA reads TGTGCCAGCAGCTCCTCGGGACTAGCGGGCGACTACAATGAGCAGTTCTTC.

In this sample, this clonotype turned up many times. The chain links TRBV28 to TRBJ1-1, with D perhaps matching TRBD1 (6 bases). In germline, CDR1 is MDHEN, CDR2 SYDVKM. The CDR3 covers 13 residues. Trimming removed 7 bases from V and 0 bases from J, with 9 bases in between. CDR3 residues: CASTGGMNTEAFF. Here the CDR3 DNA reads TGTGCCAGCACGGGGGGCATGAACACTGAAGCTTTCTTT.

The V call is TRBV12-3 or TRBV12-4, the J call TRBJ2-7; either TRBD1 or TRBD2 may fit D (5 bases each). The CDR3 is 15 residues long. Trimming removed 2 bases from V and 2 bases from J, with 13 bases in between. The CDR3 spells CASSLIAGTTYEQYF. CDR3 nucleotide sequence: TGTGCCAGCAGTTTAATAGCCGGGACCACCTACGAGCAGTACTTC.

For this clonotype: Since a much larger clone is just one base distant, this may be a read error. The gene calls are TRBV3-1 and TRBJ2-7, with a weak D call TRBD1 (5 bases). The J call may be mistaken, given a closer DNA end match to TRBJ2-1. CDR3 length equals 12 residues. In germline, CDR1 is LGHDT, CDR2 YNNKEL (reference sequence). The CDR3 nucleotides read TGTGCCAGCAGTGACAGCTCCTACGAGCAGTTCTTC. Residues: CASSDSSYEQFF.

This clonotype was seen at least ten times. This chain uses TRBV10-2 with TRBJ2-1; 13 nucleotides agree with TRBD2. CDR3 length: 14 residues. Germline CDR1 reads WSHSY; CDR2 reads SAAADI. The V segment lost 9 bases and the J segment 6 bases; nucleotides outside the gene matches: 5. In DNA form, the CDR3 reads TGCGCCAGAGCAGGGACTAGCGGGACCAATGAGCAGTTCTTC. Translating it yields CARAGTSGTNEQFF.

This clonotype was seen more than once but under ten times. CDR3 DNA: TGTGCCAGCTCACACTCCCCCAGGGGAGTGAGCGGCTACACCTTC. This translates into CASSHSPRGVSGYTF. The V call is TRBV18, the J call TRBJ1-2; the D gene is possibly TRBD1 (6 bases). CDR1 is KGHSH, CDR2 LQKENI, per germline. The CDR3 runs 15 residues. V was shortened by 4 bases and J by 8 bases, with 20 bases between the two germline ends.

The chain uses TRBV25-1 and TRBJ2-2; D gene ambiguous. CDR1 is MGHDK and CDR2 is SYGVNS in the germline V gene. The CDR3 length is 13 residues. Trimming stripped 8 bases from V and 2 bases from J, with 9 bases between. The CDR3 loop is CASGIVNTGELFF. The CDR3 bases are TGTGCCAGCGGGATCGTAAACACCGGGGAGCTGTTTTTT.

As to this clonotype: This may come from a read error, since a much larger clone is one base off. CDR3: CASSLALAGVSWVHAKNIQYF. As DNA, the CDR3 is TGTGCCAGCAGCTTGGCACTAGCGGGGGTCTCCTGGGTTCACGCCAAAAACATTCAGTACTTC. The chain combines TRBV7-3 with TRBJ2-4, with 11 positions matching TRBD2. This CDR3 region has 21 residues. The junction had 17 bases not matched to a gene; V was cut back by 3 bases and J by 1 base. Germline V gene sequence: CDR1 SGHTA, CDR2 FQGTGA.

The V gene is TRBV19, the J gene TRBJ1-5, with a tentative D call TRBD1 (6 bases). Trimming stripped 4 bases from V and 4 bases from J, with 23 bases between. Germline V gene data show CDR1 as LNHDA and CDR2 as SQIVND (reference sequence). The CDR3 contains 18 residues. CDR3 residues: CASSTFGDRGGANQPQHF. CDR3 sequence (DNA): TGTGCCAGTAGTACCTTTGGGGATCGTGGGGGGGCAAATCAGCCCCAGCATTTT.